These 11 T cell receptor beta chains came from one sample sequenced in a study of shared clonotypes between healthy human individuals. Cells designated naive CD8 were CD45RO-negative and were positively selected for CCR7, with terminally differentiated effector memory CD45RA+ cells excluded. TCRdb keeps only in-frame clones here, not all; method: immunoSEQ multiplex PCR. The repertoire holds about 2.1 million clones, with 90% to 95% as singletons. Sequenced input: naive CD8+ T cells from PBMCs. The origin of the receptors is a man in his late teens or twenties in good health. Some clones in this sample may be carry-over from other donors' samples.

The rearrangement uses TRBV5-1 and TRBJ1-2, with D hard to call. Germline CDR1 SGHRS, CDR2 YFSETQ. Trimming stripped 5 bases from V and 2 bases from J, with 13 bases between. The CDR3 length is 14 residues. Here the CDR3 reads CASSFVGNNYGYTF. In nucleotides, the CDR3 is TGCGCCAGCAGTTTTGTGGGAAACAACTATGGCTACACCTTC.

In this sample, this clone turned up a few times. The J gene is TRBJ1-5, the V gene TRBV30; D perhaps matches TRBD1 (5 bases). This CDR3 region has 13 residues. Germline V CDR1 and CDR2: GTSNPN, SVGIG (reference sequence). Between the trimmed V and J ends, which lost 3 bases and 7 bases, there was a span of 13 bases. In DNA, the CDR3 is TGTGCCTGGAGCTTGGGGGTTGGGCAGCCCCAGCATTTT. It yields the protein CAWSLGVGQPQHF.

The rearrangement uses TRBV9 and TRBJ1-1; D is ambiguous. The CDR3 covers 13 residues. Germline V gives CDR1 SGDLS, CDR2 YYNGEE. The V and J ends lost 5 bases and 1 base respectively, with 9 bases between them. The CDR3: CASSASRNTEAFF. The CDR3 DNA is TGTGCCAGCAGTGCAAGTAGGAACACTGAAGCTTTCTTT. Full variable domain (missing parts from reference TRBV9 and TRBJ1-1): DSGVTQTPKHLITATGQRVTLRCSPRSGDLSVYWYQQSLDQGLQFLIQYYNGEERAKGNILERFSAQQFPDLHSELNLSSLELGDSALYFCASSASRNTEAFFGQGTRLTVV.

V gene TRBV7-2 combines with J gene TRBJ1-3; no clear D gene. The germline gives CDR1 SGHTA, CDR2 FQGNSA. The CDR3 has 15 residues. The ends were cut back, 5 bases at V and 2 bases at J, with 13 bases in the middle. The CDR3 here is CASSEDGGAGNTIYF. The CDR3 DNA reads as TGTGCCAGCAGCGAAGACGGCGGGGCTGGAAACACCATATATTTT.

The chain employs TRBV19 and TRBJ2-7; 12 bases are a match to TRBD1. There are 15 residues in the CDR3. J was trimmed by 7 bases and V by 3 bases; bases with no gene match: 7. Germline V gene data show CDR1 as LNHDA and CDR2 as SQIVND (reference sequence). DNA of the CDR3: TGTGCCAGTAGTATCCTGGGACAGGGGGCGGGAGAGCAGTACTTC. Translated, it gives CASSILGQGAGEQYF.

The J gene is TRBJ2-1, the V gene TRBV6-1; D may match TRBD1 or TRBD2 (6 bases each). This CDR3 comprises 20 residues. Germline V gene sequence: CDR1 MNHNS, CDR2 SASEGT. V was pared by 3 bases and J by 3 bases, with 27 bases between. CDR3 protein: CASSDGTITGLEGHYNEQFF. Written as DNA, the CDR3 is TGTGCCAGCAGTGATGGAACGATAACAGGGCTGGAGGGCCACTACAATGAGCAGTTCTTC.

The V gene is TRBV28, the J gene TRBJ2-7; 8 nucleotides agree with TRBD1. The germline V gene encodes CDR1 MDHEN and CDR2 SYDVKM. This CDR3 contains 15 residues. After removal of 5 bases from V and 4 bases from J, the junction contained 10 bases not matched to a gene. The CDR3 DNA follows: TGTGCCAGCAGTAAGGACAGGGAATTTCCTTACGAGCAGTACTTC. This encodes CASSKDREFPYEQYF.

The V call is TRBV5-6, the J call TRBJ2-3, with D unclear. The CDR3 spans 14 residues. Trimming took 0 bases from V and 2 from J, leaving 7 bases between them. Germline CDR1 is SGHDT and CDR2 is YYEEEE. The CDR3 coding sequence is TGTGCCAGCAGCTTGGAAGTTTTCACAGATACGCAGTATTTT. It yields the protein CASSLEVFTDTQYF.

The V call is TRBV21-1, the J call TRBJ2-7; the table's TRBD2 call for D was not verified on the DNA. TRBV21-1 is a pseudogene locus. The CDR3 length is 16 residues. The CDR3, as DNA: TGTGCCAGCCTCACCCGAAGGGTGGGGGGAGGTTACGAGCAGTACTTC. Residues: CASLTRRVGGGYEQYF.

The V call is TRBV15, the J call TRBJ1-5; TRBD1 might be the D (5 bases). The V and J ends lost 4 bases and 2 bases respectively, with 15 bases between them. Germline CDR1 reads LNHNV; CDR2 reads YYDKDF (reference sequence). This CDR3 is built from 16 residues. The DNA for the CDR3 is TGTGCCACCAGCAATCCGAGGGGCGCGGGCAATCAGCCCCAGCATTTT. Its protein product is CATSNPRGAGNQPQHF.

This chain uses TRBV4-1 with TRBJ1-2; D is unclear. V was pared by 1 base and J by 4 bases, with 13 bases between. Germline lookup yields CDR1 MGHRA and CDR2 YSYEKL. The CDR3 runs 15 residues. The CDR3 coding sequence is TGCGCCAGCAGCCAAGTAGACAATGTGGCCTATGGCTACACCTTC. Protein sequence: CASSQVDNVAYGYTF.